The next 9 T cell receptor beta chains were all read from a single sample in a study of T cell changes during pregnancy in multiple sclerosis (dated by TCRdb to between 2018 and 2021). Library preparation used the immunoSEQ multiplex PCR assay. This is the immuneACCESS table as TCRdb keeps it, with only in-frame sequences that have V and J called. A part of the clones is gone; compared with another copy, unresolved V genes explain less than half, and the rest is unexplained. The sample profile shows approximately 62,000 clones; roughly 93% of them were found once. Together, the top ten hold approximately 3.8% of the sample. This specimen was CD8+ T cells from peripheral blood mononuclear cells, taken in the second trimester of pregnancy. All receptors derive from a female donor with multiple sclerosis, enrolled in a pregnancy study.

The V gene is TRBV7-3, the J gene TRBJ1-1, with TRBD1 as a possible D gene (5 bases). The CDR3 extends over 15 amino acids. From germline, CDR1 is SGHTA and CDR2 FQGTGA. With 3 bases removed from V and 4 bases from J, the gap between germline ends came to 15 bases. The chain's CDR3 is CASSLSGAEFTEAFF. The CDR3 region has the DNA TGTGCCAGCAGCTTGAGTGGGGCGGAGTTCACTGAAGCTTTCTTT.

The chain has TRBV7-9 and TRBJ2-7; 8 bases fit TRBD1. Germline V CDR1 and CDR2: SEHNR, FQNEAQ (reference sequence). This CDR3 region has 15 residues. V shed 3 bases and J 7 bases; nucleotides not matched to a gene: 11. The CDR3 region is CASSFPGQARLEQYF. CDR3 DNA sequence: TGTGCCAGCAGCTTTCCGGGACAGGCCCGTTTGGAGCAGTACTTC. The full variable domain, rest sourced from reference TRBV7-9 and TRBJ2-7, is DTGVSQNPRHKITKRGQNVTFRCDPISEHNRLYWYRQTLGQGPEFLTYFQNEAQLEKSRLLSDRFSAERPKGSFSTLEIQRTEQGDSAMYLCASSFPGQARLEQYFGPGTRLTVT.

The rearrangement uses TRBV9 and TRBJ2-7; possibly TRBD2 for D (5 bases). This CDR3 region has 12 residues. Germline V lookup: CDR1 SGDLS, CDR2 YYNGEE. The V gene lost 0 bases and the J gene lost 6 bases, with 7 bases spanning the gap. CDR3 in DNA: TGTGCCAGCAGCGTAGGAGGGAGCGAGCAGTACTTC. It is translated as CASSVGGSEQYF.

The chain has TRBV5-1 and TRBJ2-7, with TRBD1 identical over 9 bases. The V gene's germline CDR1 is SGHRS and CDR2 YFSETQ. The CDR3 spans 16 residues. Germline trimming cut 3 bases from V and 4 bases from J; bases unmatched to any gene: 11. In DNA, the CDR3 is TGCGCCAGCAGCTCTACCGGGACAGGGATCTTTTACGAGCAGTACTTC. This translates into CASSSTGTGIFYEQYF.

The chain's CDR3 is CASSLAGYPSSEQYF. The CDR3 DNA sequence: TGTGCCAGCAGTTTAGCAGGGTATCCGTCGTCCGAGCAGTACTTC. The genes are TRBV27 and TRBJ2-7, with D possibly matching TRBD1 (5 bases). The germline V and J ends were trimmed by 2 bases and 6 bases, with 17 bases remaining between them. Germline V lookup: CDR1 MNHEY, CDR2 SMNVEV (reference sequence). There are 15 residues in the CDR3.

The chain carries TRBV28 and TRBJ1-5; TRBD1 aligns across 8 bases. Germline V gene sequence: CDR1 MDHEN, CDR2 SYDVKM. This CDR3 contains 19 residues. Losses at the gene ends were 3 bases for V and 0 bases for J; bases not matched to a gene: 13. CDR3 sequence: CASSFRPGQEPYSNQPQHF. DNA for the CDR3: TGTGCCAGCAGTTTTCGGCCGGGACAGGAACCTTATAGCAATCAGCCCCAGCATTTT.

This chain uses TRBV13 with TRBJ1-6, with TRBD1 identical over 8 bases. The CDR3 totals 16 residues. Trimming at V came to 5 bases and at J to 4 bases, leaving 7 bases not matched to a gene. Germline V gene data show CDR1 as PRHDT and CDR2 as FYEKMQ (reference sequence). The CDR3 reads CASSDRGRSYNSPLHF. CDR3 DNA: TGTGCCAGCAGCGACAGGGGTCGGTCTTATAATTCACCCCTCCACTTT.

The gene calls are TRBV11-2 and TRBJ1-6, with 7 bases fitting TRBD1. V gave up 10 bases and J gave up 2 bases; unmatched junction bases: 5. CDR3 length equals 14 residues. Germline CDR1 and CDR2: SGHAT and FQNNGV. The CDR3 sequence: CATEGATYNSPLHF. CDR3 in DNA: TGTGCCACCGAGGGGGCAACCTATAATTCACCCCTCCACTTT.

The chain combines TRBV7-9 with TRBJ2-3, with 8 nucleotides matching TRBD2. V lost 4 bases, J lost 0 bases, and 3 bases stayed unmatched. Germline lookup yields CDR1 SEHNR and CDR2 FQNEAQ (reference sequence). This CDR3 comprises 15 residues. The chain's CDR3 is CASSSIAGSTDTQYF. DNA of the CDR3: TGTGCCAGCAGCTCAATAGCGGGGAGCACAGATACGCAGTATTTT.